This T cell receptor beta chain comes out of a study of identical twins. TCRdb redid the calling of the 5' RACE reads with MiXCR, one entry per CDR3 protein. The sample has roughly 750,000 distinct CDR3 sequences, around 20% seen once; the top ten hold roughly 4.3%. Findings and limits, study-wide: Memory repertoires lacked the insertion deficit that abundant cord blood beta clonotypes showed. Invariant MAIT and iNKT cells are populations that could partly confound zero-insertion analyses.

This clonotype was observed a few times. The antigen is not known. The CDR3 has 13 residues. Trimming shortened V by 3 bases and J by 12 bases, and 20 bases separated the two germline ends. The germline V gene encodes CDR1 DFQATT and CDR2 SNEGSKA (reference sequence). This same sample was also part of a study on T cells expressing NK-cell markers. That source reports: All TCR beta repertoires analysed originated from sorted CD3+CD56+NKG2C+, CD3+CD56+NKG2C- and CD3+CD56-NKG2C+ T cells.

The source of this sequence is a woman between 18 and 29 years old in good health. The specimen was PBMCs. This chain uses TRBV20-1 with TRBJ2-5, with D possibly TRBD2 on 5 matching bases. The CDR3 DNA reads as TGCAGTGCTAGGAGCGGTGAGCGCCCCCGAAAGTACTTC. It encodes CSARSGERPRKYF.